This T cell receptor (beta chain) appears in the sequencing data of a study of T-cell memory formation after mild COVID-19. Study in general: There were largely donor-specific TCR clusters. General study results and limits: Pre-infection memory held some responding clones, suggesting pre-existing cross-reactive T cells responded. Those CD4+ clones that contracted were mainly in CM and EM (CD8+ ones in EMRA). What remained unconfirmed was the SARS-CoV-2 specificity of second-wave clones peaking on day 37.

TCRdb analysed the 5' RACE reads with MiXCR anew, one entry per CDR3 protein. The data contain some 270,000 distinct CDR3 sequences, 15% of them singletons. This clonotype was picked up a small number of times. Its specificity is not known. Unmatched junction bases numbered 16, after V lost 12 bases and J lost 9 bases. CDR1 KGHDR and CDR2 SFDVKD come from the germline V gene. CDR3 size: 14 residues. The sequencing sample was made of PBMCs or a T cell subset sorted from them (not recorded which). The genes are TRBV24-1 and TRBJ1-5, with TRBD1 matching over 7 bases. The TCR originated in an adult woman who had mild COVID-19 (a few samples of this study predate the infection). Cell type and time point are not known. CDR3 DNA: TGTGCCCTGACCGGCGAGGGGGCTGGGGGGCCCCAGCATTTT. It codes for CALTGEGAGGPQHF.